This T cell receptor (beta chain) was identified in a study of T cell repertoires in cytomegalovirus infection. Study in general: Researchers turned to recently identified HLA-C-restricted CMV epitopes as well as well-studied HLA-B-restricted ones. Indications of both CMV infection and matching HLA type were provided by public TCR beta signatures. Study-wide findings and caveats: Ex vivo responses were dominated by HLA-C-restricted CMV-specific TCR beta clonotypes. Carriers of CMV plus the relevant HLA were identified by cumulative public TCR beta family frequency.

Remarks on this clonotype: Its antigen is as yet unknown.

Using its own MiXCR run on the reads, TCRdb lists one record per CDR3 protein. The sample contains 700,000 to 950,000 distinct CDR3 sequences, around a third of which appear only once. From germline, CDR1 is SEHNR and CDR2 FQNEAQ (reference sequence). After removal of 4 bases from V and 2 bases from J, the junction contained 4 bases not matched to a gene. CDR3 length: 15 residues. The J gene is TRBJ1-2, the V gene TRBV7-9; 10 nucleotides line up with TRBD1. The sample in question was cultured CD8+ T cells from PBMCs, obtained from culture after CMV antigen stimulation. This receptor was taken from a human donor in good health (CMV status not recorded). Some clones in this sample may be carry-over from other donors' samples. The CDR3 protein is CASSSGQGWNYGYTF. The CDR3 DNA follows: TGTGCCAGCAGCTCGGGACAGGGGTGGAACTATGGCTACACCTTC.